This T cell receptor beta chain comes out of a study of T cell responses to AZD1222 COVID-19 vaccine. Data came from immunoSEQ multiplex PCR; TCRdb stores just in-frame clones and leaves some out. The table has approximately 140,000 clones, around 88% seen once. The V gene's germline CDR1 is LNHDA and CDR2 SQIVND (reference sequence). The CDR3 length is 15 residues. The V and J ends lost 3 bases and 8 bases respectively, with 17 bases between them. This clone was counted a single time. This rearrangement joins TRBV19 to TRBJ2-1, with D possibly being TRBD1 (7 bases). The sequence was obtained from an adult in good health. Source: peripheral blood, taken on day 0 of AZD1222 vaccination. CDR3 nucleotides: TGTGCCAGTAGTATTGGTCGACAGGGACTCTATGAGCAGTTCTTC. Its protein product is CASSIGRQGLYEQFF.